This entry lists 10 T cell receptor beta chains sequenced from one sample in a study of T cells of healthy individuals. MiXCR, applied by TCRdb to the 5' RACE reads, yields one record per CDR3 protein. Of some 100,000 distinct CDR3 sequences in the sample, about 16% are singletons; the top ten hold under 7.5%. The source of these receptors is a human donor in good health.

This clonotype was seen ten or more times. The gene calls are TRBV6-6 and TRBJ2-7; TRBD2 agrees at 7 bases. From germline, CDR1 is MNHNY and CDR2 SVGAGI (reference sequence). This CDR3 contains 12 residues. The ends lost 10 bases at V and 2 bases at J; junction bases unmatched: 5. The CDR3 loop reads CATWRGTYEQYF. DNA for the CDR3: TGTGCCACCTGGCGGGGGACCTACGAGCAGTACTTC.

The rearrangement uses TRBV5-5 and TRBJ2-5, with TRBD2 identical over 16 bases. Germline lookup yields CDR1 SGHKS and CDR2 YYEKEE (reference sequence). V was clipped by 4 bases and J by 2 bases; unmatched bases: 8. The CDR3 contains 18 residues. The CDR3 here is CASSPGTSGGGVQETQYF. CDR3 bases: TGTGCCAGCAGCCCTGGGACTAGCGGGGGGGGTGTACAAGAGACCCAGTACTTC. The entire variable domain, with the rest obtained from reference TRBV5-5 and TRBJ2-5, is as follows: DAGVTQSPTHLIKTRGQQVTLRCSPISGHKSVSWYQQVLGQGPQFIFQYYEKEERGRGNFPDRFSARQFPNYSSELNVNALLLGDSALYLCASSPGTSGGGVQETQYFGPGTRLLVL.

The chain recombines TRBV5-1 with TRBJ2-1; unclear D gene. CDR3 length: 15 amino acids. V dropped 2 bases and J dropped 5 bases, with 14 bases sitting between them. CDR1 SGHRS and CDR2 YFSETQ come from the germline V gene. The CDR3 nucleotides read TGCGCCAGCAGCTTTACCGGAGCCACTGACAATGAGCAGTTCTTC. It encodes CASSFTGATDNEQFF.

The chain joins TRBV20-1 to TRBJ1-1, with 8 bases identical to TRBD1. The CDR3 has 13 amino acids. Germline V lookup: CDR1 DFQATT, CDR2 SNEGSKA (reference sequence). Germline trimming cut 3 bases from V and 5 bases from J; bases unmatched to any gene: 5. CDR3 sequence: CSARDRVKTEAFF. The CDR3 DNA reads as TGCAGTGCTAGGGACAGGGTAAAAACTGAAGCTTTCTTT.

This clonotype was counted ten times or more. The rearrangement joins TRBV4-3 to TRBJ2-1; 9 bases are a match to TRBD2. V gave up 6 bases and J gave up 3 bases; unmatched junction bases: 6. Looked up from germline, CDR1 is LGHNA and CDR2 is YSLEER. This CDR3 has 15 residues. The CDR3 loop is CASSPLAGSYNEQFF. CDR3 nucleotide sequence: TGCGCCAGCAGTCCCCTAGCGGGAAGCTACAATGAGCAGTTCTTC.

The table lists this clonotype with a few counts. CDR3 sequence: CASSVVPRHGDTQYF. The CDR3 bases are TGTGCCAGCAGCGTAGTCCCCCGGCATGGAGATACGCAGTATTTT. The chain links TRBV9 to TRBJ2-3; D remains unclear. V lost 0 bases to trimming and J lost 5 bases, with 13 bases between them. The V gene's germline CDR1 is SGDLS and CDR2 YYNGEE. The CDR3 loop spans 15 amino acids.

The gene calls are TRBV6-2 or TRBV6-3 and TRBJ2-7, with D perhaps matching TRBD1 (6 bases). The ends were cut back, 8 bases at V and 2 bases at J, with 19 bases in the middle. CDR3 length: 15 residues. The germline V gene encodes CDR1 MNHEY and CDR2 SVGEGT. CDR3 loop: CASGAGASVAYEQYF. In DNA, the CDR3 is TGTGCCAGCGGAGCAGGGGCGTCAGTAGCCTACGAGCAGTACTTC.

This clonotype is a singleton in its sample. This chain uses TRBV7-3 with TRBJ1-1, with 8 bases fitting TRBD1. The CDR3 has 14 amino acids. The V gene's germline CDR1 is SGHTA and CDR2 FQGTGA. J was trimmed by 5 bases and V by 5 bases; bases with no gene match: 7. In nucleotides, the CDR3 is TGTGCCAGCAGCCCCGGACAGGGATCGACTGAAGCTTTCTTT. This sequence encodes CASSPGQGSTEAFF.

This clonotype was observed many times. The V gene is TRBV29-1, the J gene TRBJ2-7; tentative D call: TRBD2 (5 bases). The CDR3 loop spans 13 amino acids. Germline V CDR1 and CDR2: SQVTM, ANQGSEA. V shed 2 bases and J shed 3 bases, with 11 bases lying between them. The CDR3 spells CSVENPRGYEQYF. CDR3 nucleotides: TGCAGCGTTGAAAACCCACGGGGCTACGAGCAGTACTTC.

This sequence joins TRBV4-3 and TRBJ1-2; 7 positions agree with TRBD1. With V trimmed by 0 bases and J by 4 bases, 5 bases remained unmatched. Germline-derived CDR1 and CDR2 are LGHNA and YSLEER. This CDR3 region has 15 residues. For the CDR3, the DNA is TGCGCCAGCAGCCAAGATCAGGGGGGGGTCTATGGCTACACCTTC. Protein: CASSQDQGGVYGYTF.